This record looks at one T cell receptor (beta chain) sequence and its context. These data come from a study of blood T cell repertoires in COVID-19. About the research overall: From the United States, Italy and Spain came samples of acute and convalescent COVID-19. From T cells, B-cell-depleted T cells, or PBMCs came the material, which was cDNA or gDNA.

As handled by the study authors: Using reference gene primer amplification, nucleated cell counts were estimated. Method: immunoSEQ multiplex PCR; TCRdb's copy keeps in-frame clones and lacks some. The V and J calls and clone size come from that table; D and trimming were worked out from the DNA. The sample holds 200,000 or so clones, nearly 85% seen once. V was pared by 0 bases and J by 5 bases, with 8 bases between. CDR3 length: 14 residues. From germline, CDR1 is MGHRA and CDR2 YSYEKL. The material sequenced was peripheral blood. This chain joins TRBV4-1 and TRBJ1-5; D is perhaps TRBD1 (6 bases). The clonotype comes from a woman aged 25 to 39 with acute or convalescent COVID-19. The CDR3 nucleotides are TGCGCCAGCAGCCAAGAACAGGGAGATCAGCCCCAGCATTTT. This encodes CASSQEQGDQPQHF.